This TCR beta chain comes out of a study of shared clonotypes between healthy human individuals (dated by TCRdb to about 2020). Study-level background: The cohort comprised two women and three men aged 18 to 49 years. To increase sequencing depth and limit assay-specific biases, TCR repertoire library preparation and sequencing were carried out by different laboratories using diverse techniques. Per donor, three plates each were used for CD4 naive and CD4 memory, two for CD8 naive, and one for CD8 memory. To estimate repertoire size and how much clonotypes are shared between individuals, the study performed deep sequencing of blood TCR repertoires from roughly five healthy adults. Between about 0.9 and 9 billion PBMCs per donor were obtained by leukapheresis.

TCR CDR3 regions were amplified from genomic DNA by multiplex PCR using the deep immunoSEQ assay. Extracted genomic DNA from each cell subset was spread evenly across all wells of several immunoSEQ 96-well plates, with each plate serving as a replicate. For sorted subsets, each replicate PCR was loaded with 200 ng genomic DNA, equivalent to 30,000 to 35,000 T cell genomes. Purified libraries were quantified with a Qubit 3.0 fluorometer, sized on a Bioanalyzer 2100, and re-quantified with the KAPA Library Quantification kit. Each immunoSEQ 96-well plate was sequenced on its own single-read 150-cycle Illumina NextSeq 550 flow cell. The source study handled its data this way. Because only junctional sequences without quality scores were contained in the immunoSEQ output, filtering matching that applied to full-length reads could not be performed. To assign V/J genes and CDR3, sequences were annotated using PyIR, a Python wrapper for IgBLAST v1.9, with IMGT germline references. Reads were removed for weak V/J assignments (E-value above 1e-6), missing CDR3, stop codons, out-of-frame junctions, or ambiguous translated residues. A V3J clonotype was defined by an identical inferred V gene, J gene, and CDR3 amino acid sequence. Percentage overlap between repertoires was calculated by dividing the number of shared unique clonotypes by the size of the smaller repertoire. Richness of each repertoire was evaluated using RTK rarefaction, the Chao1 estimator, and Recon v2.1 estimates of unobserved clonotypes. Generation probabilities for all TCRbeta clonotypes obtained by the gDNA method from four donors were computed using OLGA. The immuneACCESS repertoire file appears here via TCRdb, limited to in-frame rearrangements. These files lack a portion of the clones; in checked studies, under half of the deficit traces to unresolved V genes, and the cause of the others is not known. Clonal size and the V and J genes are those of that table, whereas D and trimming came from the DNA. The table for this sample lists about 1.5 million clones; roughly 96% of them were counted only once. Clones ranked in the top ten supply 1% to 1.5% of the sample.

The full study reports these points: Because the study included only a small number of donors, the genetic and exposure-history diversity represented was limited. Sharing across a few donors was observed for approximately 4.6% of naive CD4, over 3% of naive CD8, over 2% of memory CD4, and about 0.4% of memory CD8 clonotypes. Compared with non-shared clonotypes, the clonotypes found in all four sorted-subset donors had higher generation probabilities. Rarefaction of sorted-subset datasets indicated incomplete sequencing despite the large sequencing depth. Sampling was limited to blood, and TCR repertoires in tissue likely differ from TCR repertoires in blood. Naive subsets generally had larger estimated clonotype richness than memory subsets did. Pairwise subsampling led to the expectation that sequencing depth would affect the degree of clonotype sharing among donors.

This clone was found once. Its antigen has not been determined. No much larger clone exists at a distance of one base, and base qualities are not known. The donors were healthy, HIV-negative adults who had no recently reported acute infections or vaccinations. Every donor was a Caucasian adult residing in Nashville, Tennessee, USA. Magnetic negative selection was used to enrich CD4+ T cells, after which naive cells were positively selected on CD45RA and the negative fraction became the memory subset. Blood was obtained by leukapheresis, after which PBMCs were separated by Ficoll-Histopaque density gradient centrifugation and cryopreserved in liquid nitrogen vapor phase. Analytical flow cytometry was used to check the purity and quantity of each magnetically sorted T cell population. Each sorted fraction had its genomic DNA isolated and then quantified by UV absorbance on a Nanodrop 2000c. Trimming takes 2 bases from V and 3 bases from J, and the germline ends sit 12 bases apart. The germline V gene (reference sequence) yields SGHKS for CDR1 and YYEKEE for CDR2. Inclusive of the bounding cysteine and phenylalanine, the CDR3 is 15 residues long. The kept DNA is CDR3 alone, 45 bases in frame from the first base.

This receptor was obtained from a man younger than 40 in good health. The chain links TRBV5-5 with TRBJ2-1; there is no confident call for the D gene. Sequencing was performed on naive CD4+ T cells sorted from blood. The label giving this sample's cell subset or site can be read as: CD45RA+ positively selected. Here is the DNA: TGTGCCAGCAGCTTCCCCCGACCACTCTACAATGAGCAGTTCTTC. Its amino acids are CASSFPRPLYNEQFF.